Listed here are 24 T cell receptor beta chains from one sample, sequenced in a study of T cells in Graves' hyperthyroidism and ophthalmopathy. Amplified TCR beta CDR3 regions came from RNA transcripts. First-round RT-PCR targeting the TCR CDR3 was performed with the HTBI primer set. One entry per CDR3 protein results from TCRdb running MiXCR on the multiplex PCR reads. The sample records under 450,000 distinct CDR3 sequences, approximately 14% being singletons. Sequenced material: blood. The origin of the receptors is a woman younger than 30 with Graves' hyperthyroidism.

This clonotype was observed at least ten times. This chain links TRBV13 with TRBJ1-2, with D tentatively TRBD1 (5 bases). Germline CDR1 PRHDT, CDR2 FYEKMQ (reference sequence). Trimming left V 3 bases short and J 1 base short, with 12 bases between. The CDR3 spans 15 residues. The CDR3 here is CASSLPWDGNYGYTF. The CDR3 coding sequence is TGTGCCAGCAGCTTGCCCTGGGACGGTAACTATGGCTACACCTTC.

In its sample, this clonotype was seen many times. The chain employs TRBV3-1 and TRBJ2-1; the D gene is possibly TRBD1 (7 bases). This CDR3 is built from 15 residues. The ends were cut back, 4 bases at V and 6 bases at J, with 16 bases in the middle. Germline CDR1 and CDR2: LGHDT and YNNKEL (reference sequence). The CDR3: CASSLRPQGGNEQFF. The CDR3 DNA reads TGTGCCAGCAGCCTGAGACCCCAGGGGGGCAATGAGCAGTTCTTC.

Notes on this clonotype: A much larger clone sits a single nucleotide away, making a read error possible. The chain carries TRBV20-1 and TRBJ2-3; the D gene is possibly TRBD2 (5 bases). CDR3 length: 15 amino acids. V lost 2 bases to trimming and J lost 4 bases, with 16 bases between them. Germline V gene sequence: CDR1 DFQATT, CDR2 SNEGSKA (reference sequence). The CDR3 protein is CSARNRRVSADTQYF. DNA for the CDR3: TGCAGTGCTAGAAACCGACGCGTTAGCGCAGATACGCAGTATTTT.

This clonotype was seen ten or more times. V usage is TRBV7-9 and J usage is TRBJ2-3, with 7 bases lining up with TRBD2. With 3 bases clipped from V and 5 bases from J, the junction kept 2 bases outside the gene matches. Germline CDR1 and CDR2: SEHNR and FQNEAQ (reference sequence). This CDR3 is 13 amino acids long. The CDR3 nucleotides are TGTGCCAGCAGCTTGGTAGCGGGAGATACGCAGTATTTT. Translated, it gives CASSLVAGDTQYF. Looking up the rest from reference TRBV7-9 and TRBJ2-3 gives the full variable domain: DTGVSQNPRHKITKRGQNVTFRCDPISEHNRLYWYRQTLGQGPEFLTYFQNEAQLEKSRLLSDRFSAERPKGSFSTLEIQRTEQGDSAMYLCASSLVAGDTQYFGPGTRLTVL.

The chain has TRBV15 and TRBJ2-2; 7 bases map to TRBD2. The junction had 12 bases not matched to a gene; V was cut back by 2 bases and J by 9 bases. The CDR3 contains 16 residues. Germline lookup yields CDR1 LNHNV and CDR2 YYDKDF (reference sequence). Written as DNA, the CDR3 is TGTGCCACCAGCAGACTACTAGCGAGGGGTGGCAGGGAGCTGTTTTTT. Translation gives CATSRLLARGGRELFF. Together with reference TRBV15 and TRBJ2-2, the CDR3 gives the full variable domain: DAMVIQNPRYQVTQFGKPVTLSCSQTLNHNVMYWYQQKSSQAPKLLFHYYDKDFNNEADTPDNFQSRRPNTSFCFLDIRSPGLGDTAMYLCATSRLLARGGRELFFGEGSRLTVL.

This clonotype has just a few counts. The chain has TRBV29-1 and TRBJ2-2, with D hard to call. The V end was cut by 4 bases, the J end by 5 bases, with 5 bases between. The CDR3 extends over 11 amino acids. Germline lookup yields CDR1 SQVTM and CDR2 ANQGSEA. The CDR3: CSVGVTGELFF. CDR3 DNA sequence: TGCAGCGTTGGCGTAACCGGGGAGCTGTTTTTT.

This clonotype was found a few times. The V gene is TRBV4-1, the J gene TRBJ2-4, with D maybe TRBD2 (6 bases). Germline V gene lookup returns CDR1 MGHRA and CDR2 YSYEKL. The CDR3 has 18 residues. Trimming stripped 4 bases from V and 0 bases from J, with 19 bases between. In DNA form, the CDR3 reads TGCGCCAGCAGCCGTTACCCCGGGACTCGACTAGCCAAAAACATTCAGTACTTC. Translating it yields CASSRYPGTRLAKNIQYF.

The chain recombines TRBV12-5 with TRBJ1-2; 12 bases agree with TRBD1. Germline CDR1 reads LGHNT; CDR2 reads FRNRAP. J lost 3 bases, V lost 6 bases, and 14 bases had no gene match. The CDR3 consists of 18 residues. Here the CDR3 reads CASGWTPGQGASDYGYTF. CDR3 DNA: TGTGCTAGTGGCTGGACCCCGGGACAGGGGGCGTCGGACTATGGCTACACCTTC. The whole variable domain, remainder taken from reference TRBV12-5 and TRBJ1-2, is DARVTQTPRHKVTEMGQEVTMRCQPILGHNTVFWYRQTMMQGLELLAYFRNRAPLDDSGMPKDRFSAEMPDATLATLKIQPSEPRDSAVYFCASGWTPGQGASDYGYTFGSGTRLTVV.

This clonotype has at least ten counts. The CDR3, as DNA: TGTGCCACCAGCAGGCGGGCGGGAGCAGCAGATACGCAGTATTTT. Encoded protein: CATSRRAGAADTQYF. The chain links TRBV15 to TRBJ2-3; 7 positions agree with TRBD2. V lost 3 bases and J lost 4; bases outside the gene matches: 7. The CDR3 contains 15 residues. Germline loops: CDR1 LNHNV, CDR2 YYDKDF (reference sequence).

The chain couples TRBV2 to TRBJ2-5; TRBD2 matches 9 bases. Germline values: CDR1 SNHLY, CDR2 FYNNEI. Trimming removed 2 bases from V and 6 bases from J; junction bases left unmatched: 7. The CDR3 loop spans 15 amino acids. The CDR3 DNA sequence: TGTGCCAGCAGTGAAAGGTCTAGCGGGATCAAGACCCAGTACTTC. Translation gives CASSERSSGIKTQYF.

The CDR3: CASGPPPGGYNEQFF. The CDR3 bases are TGTGCCAGCGGACCCCCGCCAGGGGGCTACAATGAGCAGTTCTTC. The V gene is TRBV7-9, the J gene TRBJ2-1; TRBD1 agrees at 7 bases. The CDR3 is 15 residues long. Germline CDR1 SEHNR, CDR2 FQNEAQ (reference sequence). V dropped 8 bases and J dropped 3; count of bases not matched to a gene: 10.

In this sample, this clonotype turned up many times. The J gene is TRBJ2-7, the V gene TRBV2, with D perhaps matching TRBD1 (6 bases). Trimming took off 3 bases at V and 4 bases at J, with 13 bases between the two ends. The CDR3 contains 14 residues. Germline loops: CDR1 SNHLY, CDR2 FYNNEI. The CDR3 protein is CASSDQGPIYEQYF. Written as DNA, the CDR3 is TGTGCCAGCAGTGACCAGGGGCCTATTTACGAGCAGTACTTC.

This clonotype appeared many times. The chain recombines TRBV11-2 with TRBJ2-7; the D gene could be TRBD1 or TRBD2 (5 bases each). V lost 3 bases, J lost 6 bases, and 12 bases lay in between. This CDR3 contains 13 residues. Germline CDR1 is SGHAT and CDR2 is FQNNGV. CDR3 region: CASSLTERVEQYF. The CDR3 DNA reads TGTGCCAGCAGCTTGACAGAGAGGGTCGAGCAGTACTTC.

There are many counts of this clonotype. CDR3 region: CASRGDLYEQYF. The CDR3 DNA sequence: TGTGCCAGCCGGGGGGATCTCTACGAGCAGTACTTC. The chain carries TRBV7-9 and TRBJ2-7, with 7 positions matching TRBD2. This CDR3 comprises 12 residues. Germline CDR1 and CDR2: SEHNR and FQNEAQ (reference sequence). V shed 8 bases and J 3 bases; nucleotides not matched to a gene: 4.

This chain links TRBV6-2 or TRBV6-3 with TRBJ2-4; 7 bases are shared with TRBD1. The V gene end was trimmed by 6 bases and the J gene end by 0 bases; junction bases not matched to a gene: 17. This CDR3 has 19 residues. Germline CDR1 is MNHEY and CDR2 is SVGEGT. In DNA, the CDR3 is TGTGCCAGCAGCCTCTATGTCGTATGGGACAGCTTAGCCAAAAACATTCAGTACTTC. Encoded protein: CASSLYVVWDSLAKNIQYF.

This chain links TRBV20-1 with TRBJ2-3; 13 bases map to TRBD2. V shed 3 bases and J 4 bases; nucleotides not matched to a gene: 7. This CDR3 spans 16 amino acids. Germline V gene sequence: CDR1 DFQATT, CDR2 SNEGSKA (reference sequence). The CDR3 spells CSARGRLAGGADTQYF. CDR3 coding DNA: TGCAGTGCTAGGGGAAGACTAGCGGGGGGCGCAGATACGCAGTATTTT.

This clonotype was seen at least ten times. The chain joins TRBV7-9 to TRBJ2-7, with 12 bases identical to TRBD1. The ends lost 4 bases at V and 7 bases at J; junction bases unmatched: 11. Germline V lookup: CDR1 SEHNR, CDR2 FQNEAQ (reference sequence). The CDR3 loop spans 16 amino acids. CDR3 amino acids: CASSYTVGQGAGEQYF. CDR3 coding DNA: TGTGCCAGCAGCTACACGGTGGGACAGGGGGCTGGTGAGCAGTACTTC.

The chain links TRBV10-3 to TRBJ2-1, with D maybe TRBD2 (6 bases). V lost 6 bases and J lost 7, with 10 bases in between. The CDR3 totals 12 residues. CDR1 ENHRY and CDR2 SYGVKD come from the germline V gene. The CDR3 protein is CAISPGVNEQFF. Here the CDR3 DNA reads TGTGCCATCAGCCCGGGGGTGAATGAGCAGTTCTTC.

This clonotype has ten or more counts. This chain uses TRBV19 with TRBJ1-4, with a possible D match to TRBD1 (6 bases). V lost 6 bases and J lost 8, with 13 bases in between. CDR3 length: 13 amino acids. The germline CDR1 and CDR2 sequences are LNHDA and SQIVND (reference sequence). The CDR3, as DNA: TGTGCCAGTAGACGGGACATTCGGGAAAAACTGTTTTTT. Protein product: CASRRDIREKLFF.

This clonotype was counted at least ten times. The rearrangement links TRBV2 to TRBJ2-7; no firm D call. V was trimmed by 7 bases and J by 2 bases, leaving 15 bases between them. The CDR3 contains 14 residues. From germline, CDR1 is SNHLY and CDR2 FYNNEI. CDR3 DNA: TGTGCCAGCACCCCCCAGGTGCTGACCTACGAGCAGTACTTC. Its protein is CASTPQVLTYEQYF.

This clonotype was counted many times. V and J are TRBV2 and TRBJ2-3; D possibly matches TRBD1 or TRBD2 (5 bases each). The germline gives CDR1 SNHLY, CDR2 FYNNEI. V shed 1 base and J shed 8 bases, with 16 bases lying between them. The CDR3 is 15 residues long. CDR3 sequence (DNA): TGTGCCAGCAGTGAAGTGGAGGCCCAGAGGGGTACGCAGTATTTT. This gives the protein CASSEVEAQRGTQYF.

In this sample, this clonotype turned up many times. This chain links TRBV3-1 with TRBJ1-2; TRBD1 aligns across 8 bases. Looked up from germline, CDR1 is LGHDT and CDR2 is YNNKEL (reference sequence). This CDR3 is built from 15 residues. V lost 4 bases to trimming and J lost 6 bases; unmatched junction nucleotides: 10. This CDR3 reads CASSPLDRATDGYTF. The CDR3 region has the DNA TGTGCCAGCAGCCCTCTGGACAGGGCGACGGATGGCTACACCTTC. Full variable domain (remainder filled in from reference TRBV3-1 and TRBJ1-2): DTAVSQTPKYLVTQMGNDKSIKCEQNLGHDTMYWYKQDSKKFLKIMFSYNNKELIINETVPNRFSPKSPDKAHLNLHINSLELGDSAVYFCASSPLDRATDGYTFGSGTRLTVV.

At least ten counts were recorded for this clonotype. The chain is built from TRBV3-1 and TRBJ1-1, with 11 nucleotides matching TRBD1. Germline CDR1 and CDR2: LGHDT and YNNKEL (reference sequence). The CDR3 consists of 15 residues. The ends lost 4 bases at V and 5 bases at J; junction bases unmatched: 6. CDR3 sequence (DNA): TGTGCCAGCAGCCTGTACGGGACAGGGGGGACTGAAGCTTTCTTT. Translated: CASSLYGTGGTEAFF.

This clonotype was counted between two and nine times. The V gene is TRBV6-7, the J gene TRBJ2-1; D gene unclear. Being an ORF, TRBV6-7 has a function that is uncertain. There are 10 residues in the CDR3. V lost 7 bases and J lost 9, with 7 bases in between. The CDR3 bases are TGTGCCAGCAACGACCCTGAGCAGTTCTTC. Translating it yields CASNDPEQFF.